Listed here is a single T cell receptor beta chain. The patients had localized lung adenocarcinoma, a non-small cell subtype. The data were obtained in a study of CD4 and CD8 cells across lung adenocarcinoma regions. MiXCR, applied by TCRdb to the PCR reads, yields one record per CDR3 protein. This sample yields around 20,000 distinct CDR3 sequences, of which 46% are seen a single time; 15% to 20% belongs to the top ten. The CDR3 has 14 amino acids. Germline assignment: CDR1 LGHNA and CDR2 YNFKEQ. Trimming cost V 4 bases and J 7 bases, with 13 bases left between them. V usage is TRBV4-2 and J usage is TRBJ2-2; D is unclear. What was sequenced was CD4+ T cells from the margin of a lung tumor. The source is a male donor with lung adenocarcinoma. The CD4 and CD8 labels of this study may be unreliable. The CDR3 loop reads CASSPSGIGGELFF. CDR3 DNA sequence: TGTGCCAGCAGCCCCTCAGGTATAGGCGGGGAGCTGTTTTTT.